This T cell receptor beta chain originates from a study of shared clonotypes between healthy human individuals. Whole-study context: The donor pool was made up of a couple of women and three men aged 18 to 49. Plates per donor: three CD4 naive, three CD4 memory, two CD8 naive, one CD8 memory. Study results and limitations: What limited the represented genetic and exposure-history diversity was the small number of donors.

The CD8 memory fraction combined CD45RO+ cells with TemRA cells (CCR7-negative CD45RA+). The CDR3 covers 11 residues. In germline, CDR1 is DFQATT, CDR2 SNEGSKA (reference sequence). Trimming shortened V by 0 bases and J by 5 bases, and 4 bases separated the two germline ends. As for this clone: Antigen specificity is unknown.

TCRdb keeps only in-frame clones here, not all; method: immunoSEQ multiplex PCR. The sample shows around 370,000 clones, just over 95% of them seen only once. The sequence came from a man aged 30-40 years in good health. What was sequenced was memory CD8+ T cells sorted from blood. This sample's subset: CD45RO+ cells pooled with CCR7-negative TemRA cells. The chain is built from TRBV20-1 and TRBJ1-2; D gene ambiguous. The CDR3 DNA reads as TGCAGTGCTAGAGACCCATATGGCTACACCTTC. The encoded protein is CSARDPYGYTF.